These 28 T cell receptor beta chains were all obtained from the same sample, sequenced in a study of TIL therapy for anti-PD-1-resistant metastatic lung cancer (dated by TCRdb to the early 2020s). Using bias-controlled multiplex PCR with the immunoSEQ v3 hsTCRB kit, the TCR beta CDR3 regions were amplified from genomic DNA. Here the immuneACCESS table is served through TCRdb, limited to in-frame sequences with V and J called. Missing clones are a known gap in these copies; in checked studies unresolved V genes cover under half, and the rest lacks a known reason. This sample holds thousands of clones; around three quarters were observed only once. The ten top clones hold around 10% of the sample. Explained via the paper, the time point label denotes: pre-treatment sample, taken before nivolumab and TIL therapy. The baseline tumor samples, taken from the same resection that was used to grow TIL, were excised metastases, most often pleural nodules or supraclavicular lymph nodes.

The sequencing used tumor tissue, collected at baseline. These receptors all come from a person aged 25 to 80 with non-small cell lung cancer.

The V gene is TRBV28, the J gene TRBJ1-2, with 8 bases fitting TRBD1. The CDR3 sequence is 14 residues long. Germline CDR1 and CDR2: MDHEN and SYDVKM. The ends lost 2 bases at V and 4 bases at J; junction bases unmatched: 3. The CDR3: CASSLQGAIYGYTF. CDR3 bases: TGTGCCAGCAGTTTACAGGGGGCGATCTATGGCTACACCTTC.

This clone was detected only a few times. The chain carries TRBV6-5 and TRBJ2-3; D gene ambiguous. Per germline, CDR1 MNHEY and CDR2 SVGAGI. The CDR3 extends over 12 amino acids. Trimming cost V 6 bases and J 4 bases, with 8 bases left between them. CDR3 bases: TGTGCCAGCAGCGCTAGTTCAGATACGCAGTATTTT. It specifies CASSASSDTQYF.

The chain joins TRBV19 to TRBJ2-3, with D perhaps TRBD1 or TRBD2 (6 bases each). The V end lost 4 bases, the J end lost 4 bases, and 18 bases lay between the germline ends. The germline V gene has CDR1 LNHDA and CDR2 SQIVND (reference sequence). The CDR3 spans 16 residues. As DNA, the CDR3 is TGTGCCAGTAGTAGAATGGGAACAGGGAGGTCAGATACGCAGTATTTT. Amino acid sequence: CASSRMGTGRSDTQYF.

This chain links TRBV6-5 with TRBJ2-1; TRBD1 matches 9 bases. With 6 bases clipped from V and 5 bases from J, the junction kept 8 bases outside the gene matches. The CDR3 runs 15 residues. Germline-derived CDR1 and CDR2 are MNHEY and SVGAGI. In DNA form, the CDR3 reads TGTGCCAGCAGCCAACTAGGGACAGGGAACAATGAGCAGTTCTTC. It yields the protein CASSQLGTGNNEQFF.

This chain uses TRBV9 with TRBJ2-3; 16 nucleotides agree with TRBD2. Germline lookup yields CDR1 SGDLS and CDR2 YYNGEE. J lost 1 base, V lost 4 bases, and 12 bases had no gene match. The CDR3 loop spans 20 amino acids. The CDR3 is CASSTRSGLAGGPGTDTQYF. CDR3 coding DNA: TGTGCCAGCAGCACCCGATCGGGACTAGCGGGGGGGCCCGGCACAGATACGCAGTATTTT.

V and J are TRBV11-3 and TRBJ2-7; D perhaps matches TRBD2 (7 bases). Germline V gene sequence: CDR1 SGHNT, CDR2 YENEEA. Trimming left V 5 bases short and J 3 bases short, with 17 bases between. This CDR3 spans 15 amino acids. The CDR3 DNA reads TGTGCCAGCAGCCCGCGGGAGACAGGTATCTACGAGCAGTACTTC. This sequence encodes CASSPRETGIYEQYF. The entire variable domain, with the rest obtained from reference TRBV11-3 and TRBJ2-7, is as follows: EAGVVQSPRYKIIEKKQPVAFWCNPISGHNTLYWYLQNLGQGPELLIRYENEEAVDDSQLPKDRFSAERLKGVDSTLKIQPAELGDSAVYLCASSPRETGIYEQYFGPGTRLTVT.

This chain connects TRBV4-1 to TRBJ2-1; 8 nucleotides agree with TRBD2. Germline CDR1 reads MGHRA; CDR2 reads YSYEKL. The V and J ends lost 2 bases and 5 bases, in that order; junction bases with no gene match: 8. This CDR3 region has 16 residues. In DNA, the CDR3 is TGCGCCAGCAGCCAACGCACTAGCGGAATTAACAATGAGCAGTTCTTC. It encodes CASSQRTSGINNEQFF.

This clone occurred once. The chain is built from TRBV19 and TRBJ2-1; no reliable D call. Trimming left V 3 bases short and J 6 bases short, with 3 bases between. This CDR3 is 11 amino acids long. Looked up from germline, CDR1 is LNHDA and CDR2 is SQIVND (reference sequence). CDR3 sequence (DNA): TGTGCCAGTAGTATGGTCAATGAGCAGTTCTTC. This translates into CASSMVNEQFF. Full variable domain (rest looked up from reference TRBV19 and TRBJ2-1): DGGITQSPKYLFRKEGQNVTLSCEQNLNHDAMYWYRQDPGQGLRLIYYSQIVNDFQKGDIAEGYSVSREKKESFPLTVTSAQKNPTAFYLCASSMVNEQFFGPGTRLTVL.

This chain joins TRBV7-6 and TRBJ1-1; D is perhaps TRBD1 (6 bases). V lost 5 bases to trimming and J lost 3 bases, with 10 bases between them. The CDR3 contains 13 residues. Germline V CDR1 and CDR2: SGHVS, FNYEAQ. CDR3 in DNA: TGTGCCAGCAGCCCCCGGACAGACACTGAAGCTTTCTTT. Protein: CASSPRTDTEAFF.

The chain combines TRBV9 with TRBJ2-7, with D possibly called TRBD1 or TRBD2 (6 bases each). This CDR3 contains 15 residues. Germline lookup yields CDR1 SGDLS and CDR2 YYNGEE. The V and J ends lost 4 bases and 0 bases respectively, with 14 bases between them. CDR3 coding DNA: TGTGCCAGCAGCCTAGGCGGGACACACTCCTACGAGCAGTACTTC. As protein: CASSLGGTHSYEQYF.

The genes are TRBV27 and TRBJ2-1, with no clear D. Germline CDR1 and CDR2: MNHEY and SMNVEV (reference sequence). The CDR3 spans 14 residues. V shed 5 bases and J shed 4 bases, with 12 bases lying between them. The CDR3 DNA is TGTGCCAGCAGTCTCCAGGTGAGGTACAATGAGCAGTTCTTC. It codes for CASSLQVRYNEQFF.

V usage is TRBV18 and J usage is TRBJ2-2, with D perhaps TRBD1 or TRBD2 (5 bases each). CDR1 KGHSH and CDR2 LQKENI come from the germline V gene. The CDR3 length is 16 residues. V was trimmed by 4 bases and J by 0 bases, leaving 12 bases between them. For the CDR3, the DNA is TGTGCCAGCTCACTCTATTGGGGGACGAACACCGGGGAGCTGTTTTTT. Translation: CASSLYWGTNTGELFF.

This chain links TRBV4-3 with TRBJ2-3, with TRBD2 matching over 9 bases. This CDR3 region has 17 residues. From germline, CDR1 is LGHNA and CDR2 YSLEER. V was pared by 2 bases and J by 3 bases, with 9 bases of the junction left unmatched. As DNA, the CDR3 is TGCGCCAGCAGCCAAAGCCCCGGGACTAGCATAACAGATACGCAGTATTTT. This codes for CASSQSPGTSITDTQYF.

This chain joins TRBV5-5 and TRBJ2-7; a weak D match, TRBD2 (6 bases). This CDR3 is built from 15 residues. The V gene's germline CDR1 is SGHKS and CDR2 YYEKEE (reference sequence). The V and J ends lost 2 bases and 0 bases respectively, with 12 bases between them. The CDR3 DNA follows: TGTGCCAGCAGCTTAGGGACTCCGAGCTCCTACGAGCAGTACTTC. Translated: CASSLGTPSSYEQYF.

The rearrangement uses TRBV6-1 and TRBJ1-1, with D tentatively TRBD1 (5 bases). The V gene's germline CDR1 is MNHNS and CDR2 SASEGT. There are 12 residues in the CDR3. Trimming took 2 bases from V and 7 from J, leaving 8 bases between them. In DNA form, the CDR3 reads TGTGCCAGCAGTGAAAGTGGACATGAAGCTTTCTTT. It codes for CASSESGHEAFF.

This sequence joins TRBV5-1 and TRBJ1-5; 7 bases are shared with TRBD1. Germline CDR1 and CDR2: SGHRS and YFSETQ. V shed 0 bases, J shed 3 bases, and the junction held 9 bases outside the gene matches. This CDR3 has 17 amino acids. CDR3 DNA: TGCGCCAGCAGCTTGGAACCGGGGACAGCCTACAATCAGCCCCAGCATTTT. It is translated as CASSLEPGTAYNQPQHF.

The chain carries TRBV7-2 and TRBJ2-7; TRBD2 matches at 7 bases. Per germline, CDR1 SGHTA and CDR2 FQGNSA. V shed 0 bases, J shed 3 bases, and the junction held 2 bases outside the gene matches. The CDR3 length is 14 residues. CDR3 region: CASSLAASGYEQYF. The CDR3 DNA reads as TGTGCCAGCAGCTTAGCGGCTAGCGGCTACGAGCAGTACTTC.

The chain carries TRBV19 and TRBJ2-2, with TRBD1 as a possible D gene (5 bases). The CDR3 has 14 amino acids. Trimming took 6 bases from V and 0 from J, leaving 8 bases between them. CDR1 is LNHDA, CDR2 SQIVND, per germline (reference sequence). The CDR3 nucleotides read TGTGCCAGTAGGGACAACTCGAACACCGGGGAGCTGTTTTTT. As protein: CASRDNSNTGELFF.

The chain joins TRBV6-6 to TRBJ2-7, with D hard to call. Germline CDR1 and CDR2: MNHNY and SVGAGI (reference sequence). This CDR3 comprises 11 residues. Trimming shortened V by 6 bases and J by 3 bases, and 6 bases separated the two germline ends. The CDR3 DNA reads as TGTGCCAGCAGCGAATACTACGAGCAGTACTTC. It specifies CASSEYYEQYF.

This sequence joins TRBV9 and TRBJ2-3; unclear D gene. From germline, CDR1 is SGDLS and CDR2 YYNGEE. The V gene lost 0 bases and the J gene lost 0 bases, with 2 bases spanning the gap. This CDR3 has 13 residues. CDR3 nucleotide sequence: TGTGCCAGCAGCGTAGACAGCACAGATACGCAGTATTTT. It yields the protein CASSVDSTDTQYF.

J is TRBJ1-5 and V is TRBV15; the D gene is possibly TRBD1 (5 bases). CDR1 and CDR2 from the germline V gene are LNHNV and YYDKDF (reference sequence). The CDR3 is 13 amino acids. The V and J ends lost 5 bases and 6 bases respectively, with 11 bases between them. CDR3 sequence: CATSDRLSQPQHF. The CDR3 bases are TGTGCCACCAGCGACAGACTCTCTCAGCCCCAGCATTTT.

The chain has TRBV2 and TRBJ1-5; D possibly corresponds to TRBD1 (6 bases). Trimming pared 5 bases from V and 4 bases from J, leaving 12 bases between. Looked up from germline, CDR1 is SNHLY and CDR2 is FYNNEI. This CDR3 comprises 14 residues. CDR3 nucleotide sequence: TGTGCCAGCAGTCGTACAGGGATGAATCAGCCCCAGCATTTT. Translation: CASSRTGMNQPQHF.

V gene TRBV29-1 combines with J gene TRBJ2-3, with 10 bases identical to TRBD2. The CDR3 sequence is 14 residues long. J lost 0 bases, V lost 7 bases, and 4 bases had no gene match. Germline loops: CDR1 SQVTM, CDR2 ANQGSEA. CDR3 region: CSGGLAMSTDTQYF. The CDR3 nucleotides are TGCAGCGGGGGACTAGCGATGAGCACAGATACGCAGTATTTT.

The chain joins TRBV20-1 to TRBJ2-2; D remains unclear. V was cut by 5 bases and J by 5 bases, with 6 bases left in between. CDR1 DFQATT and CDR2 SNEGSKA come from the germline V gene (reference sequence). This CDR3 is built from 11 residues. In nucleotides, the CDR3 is TGCAGTGCTCCCCAGACCGGGGAGCTGTTTTTT. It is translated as CSAPQTGELFF.

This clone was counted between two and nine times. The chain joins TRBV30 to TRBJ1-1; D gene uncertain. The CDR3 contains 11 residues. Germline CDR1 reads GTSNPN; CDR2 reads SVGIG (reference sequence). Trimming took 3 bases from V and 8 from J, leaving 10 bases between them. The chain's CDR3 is CAWRVDGEAFF. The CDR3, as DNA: TGTGCCTGGAGGGTGGATGGAGAAGCTTTCTTT.

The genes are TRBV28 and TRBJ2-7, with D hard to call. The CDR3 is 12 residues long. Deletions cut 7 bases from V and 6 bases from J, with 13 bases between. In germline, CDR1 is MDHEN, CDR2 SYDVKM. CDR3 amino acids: CASTKQQSEQYF. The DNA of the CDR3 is TGTGCCAGCACCAAACAGCAGTCCGAGCAGTACTTC.

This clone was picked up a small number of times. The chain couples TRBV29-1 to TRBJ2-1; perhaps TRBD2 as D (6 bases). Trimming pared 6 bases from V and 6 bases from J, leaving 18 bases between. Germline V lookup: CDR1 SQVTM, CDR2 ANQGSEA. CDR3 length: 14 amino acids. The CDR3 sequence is CSVDRGSDFNEQFF. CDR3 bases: TGCAGCGTCGACCGGGGGAGTGATTTCAATGAGCAGTTCTTC.

The CDR3 sequence is CASSLALDLSGNTIYF. The CDR3 region has the DNA TGTGCCAGCAGCTTAGCGCTGGACCTCTCTGGAAACACCATATATTTT. The chain links TRBV7-2 to TRBJ1-3, with unresolved D. Germline-derived CDR1 and CDR2 are SGHTA and FQGNSA. Between the trimmed V and J ends, which lost 0 bases and 0 bases, there was a span of 9 bases. This CDR3 is built from 16 residues. The full variable domain, in which reference TRBV7-2 and TRBJ1-3 provide the parts outside the CDR3, is GAGVSQSPSNKVTEKGKDVELRCDPISGHTALYWYRQSLGQGLEFLIYFQGNSAPDKSGLPSDRFSAERTGGSVSTLTIQRTQQEDSAVYLCASSLALDLSGNTIYFGEGSWLTVV.